This TCR beta chain was retrieved from a study of vaccination and CD4 T cells after COVID-19. This clonotype turned up a few times. Antigen specificity is unknown. Treatment noted: roughly 10-day PBMC culture with coronavirus spike peptide pools or control peptides (ViraFEST assay). CDR3 length equals 11 residues. V dropped 0 bases and J dropped 10 bases, with 9 bases sitting between them. Germline V gives CDR1 DFQATT, CDR2 SNEGSKA (reference sequence). Cultured CD4+ T-cell DNA underwent Oncomine TCR Beta short-read sequencing. Via MiXCR, TCRdb re-called the PCR reads, giving one row per CDR3 protein. In the table there are more than 15,000 distinct CDR3 sequences, around two fifths of which are singletons.

V usage is TRBV20-1 and J usage is TRBJ1-1; no clear D gene. The sample consisted of CD4+ T cells from blood, cultured in vitro, taken before SARS-CoV-2 vaccination. This sequence originates from a human donor who had recovered from COVID-19. The DNA for the CDR3 is TGCAGTGCTAGAGATAAAGTTGGAGCTTTCTTT. It yields the protein CSARDKVGAFF.